The source of this TCR beta chain is a study of cytomegalovirus exposure and HLA in healthy donors. This clone has just one count. Its target is unknown. Study observations and caveats: Later, TCR association rates were found to vary by HLA locus, highest for DRB1 and lowest for HLA-C.

With 3 bases removed from V and 4 bases from J, the gap between germline ends came to 18 bases. This CDR3 is 16 amino acids long. Germline CDR1 is KGHSH and CDR2 is LQKENI. Primers included in the PCR were 60 Vbeta and 13 Jbeta primers. The method was immunoSEQ multiplex PCR; TCRdb's version includes in-frame clones alone and lacks a portion of them. The data contain more than 95,000 clones, roughly 72% of them singletons. The sequencing input was PBMCs. The rearrangement joins TRBV18 to TRBJ1-2, with D possibly matching TRBD1 (6 bases). This TCR was sampled from a woman between 45 and 65 years old in good health and CMV-seropositive. CDR3 sequence: CASSPYRDTSFYGYTF. In DNA, the CDR3 is TGTGCCAGCTCACCGTATAGGGACACCAGTTTCTATGGCTACACCTTC.